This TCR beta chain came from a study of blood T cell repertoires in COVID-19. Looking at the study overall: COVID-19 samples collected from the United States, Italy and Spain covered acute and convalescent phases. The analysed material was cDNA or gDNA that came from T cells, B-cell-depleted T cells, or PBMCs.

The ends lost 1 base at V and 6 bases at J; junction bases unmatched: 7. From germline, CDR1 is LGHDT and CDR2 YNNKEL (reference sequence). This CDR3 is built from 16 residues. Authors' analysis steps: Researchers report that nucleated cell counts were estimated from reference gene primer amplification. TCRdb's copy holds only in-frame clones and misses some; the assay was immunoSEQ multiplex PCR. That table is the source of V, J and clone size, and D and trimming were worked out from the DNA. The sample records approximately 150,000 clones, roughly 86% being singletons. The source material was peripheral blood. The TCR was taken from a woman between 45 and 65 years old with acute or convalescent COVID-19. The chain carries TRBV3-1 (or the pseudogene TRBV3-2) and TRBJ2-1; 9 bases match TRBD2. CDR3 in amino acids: CASSQGAGGGFNEQFF. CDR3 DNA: TGTGCCAGCAGCCAAGGAGCGGGAGGAGGGTTCAATGAGCAGTTCTTC.